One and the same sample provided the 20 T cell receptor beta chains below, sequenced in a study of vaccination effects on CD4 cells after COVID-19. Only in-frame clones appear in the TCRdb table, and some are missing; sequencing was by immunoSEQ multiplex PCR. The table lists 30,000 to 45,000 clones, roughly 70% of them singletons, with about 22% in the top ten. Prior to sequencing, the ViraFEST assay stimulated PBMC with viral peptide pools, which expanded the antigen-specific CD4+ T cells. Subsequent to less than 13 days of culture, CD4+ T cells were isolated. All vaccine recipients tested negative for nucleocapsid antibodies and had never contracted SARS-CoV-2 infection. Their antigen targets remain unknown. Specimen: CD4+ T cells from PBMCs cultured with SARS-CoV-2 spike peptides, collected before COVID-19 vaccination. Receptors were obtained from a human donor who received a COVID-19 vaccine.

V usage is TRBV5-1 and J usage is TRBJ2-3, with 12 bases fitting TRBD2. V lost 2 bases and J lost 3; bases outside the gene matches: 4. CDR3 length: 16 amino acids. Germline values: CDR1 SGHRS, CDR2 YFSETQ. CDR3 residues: CASSLSGTSGTDTQYF. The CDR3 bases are TGCGCCAGCAGCTTATCCGGGACTAGCGGGACAGATACGCAGTATTTT.

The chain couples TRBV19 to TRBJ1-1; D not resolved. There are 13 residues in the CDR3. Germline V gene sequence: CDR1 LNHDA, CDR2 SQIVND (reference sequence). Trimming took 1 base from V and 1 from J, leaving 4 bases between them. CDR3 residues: CASSIVRNTEAFF. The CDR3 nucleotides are TGTGCCAGTAGTATAGTCCGGAACACTGAAGCTTTCTTT.

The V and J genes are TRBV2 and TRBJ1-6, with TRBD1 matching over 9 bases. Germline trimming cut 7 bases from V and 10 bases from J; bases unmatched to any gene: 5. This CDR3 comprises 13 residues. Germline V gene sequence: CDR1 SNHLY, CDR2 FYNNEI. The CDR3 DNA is TGTGCCAGCAAGACAGGGGGGGGATCACCCCTCCACTTT. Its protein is CASKTGGGSPLHF.

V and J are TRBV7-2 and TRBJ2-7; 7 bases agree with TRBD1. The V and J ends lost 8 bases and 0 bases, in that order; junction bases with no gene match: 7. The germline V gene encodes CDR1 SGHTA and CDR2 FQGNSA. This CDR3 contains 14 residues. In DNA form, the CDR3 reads TGTGCCAGCCGCCTGACAGGGAGCTCCTACGAGCAGTACTTC. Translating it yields CASRLTGSSYEQYF.

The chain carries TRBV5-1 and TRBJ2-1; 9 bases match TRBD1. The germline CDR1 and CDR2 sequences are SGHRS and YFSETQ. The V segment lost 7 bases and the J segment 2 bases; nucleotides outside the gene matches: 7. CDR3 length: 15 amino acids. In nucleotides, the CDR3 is TGCGCCAGCCGGACAGGGGCGACCACCTACAATGAGCAGTTCTTC. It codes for CASRTGATTYNEQFF.

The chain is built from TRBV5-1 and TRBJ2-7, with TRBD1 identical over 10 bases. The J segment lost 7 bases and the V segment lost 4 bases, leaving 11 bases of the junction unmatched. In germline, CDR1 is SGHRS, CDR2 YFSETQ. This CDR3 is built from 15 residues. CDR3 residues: CASSTGTGAAGEQYF. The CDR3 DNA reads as TGCGCCAGCAGCACCGGGACAGGGGCCGCGGGGGAGCAGTACTTC.

The chain's CDR3 is CASSLTVNYGYTF. CDR3 sequence (DNA): TGTGCCAGCAGCTTGACTGTTAACTATGGCTACACCTTC. The V call is TRBV11-2, the J call TRBJ1-2, with D unresolved. This CDR3 contains 13 residues. Trimming pared 3 bases from V and 1 base from J, leaving 6 bases between. Germline CDR1 and CDR2: SGHAT and FQNNGV.

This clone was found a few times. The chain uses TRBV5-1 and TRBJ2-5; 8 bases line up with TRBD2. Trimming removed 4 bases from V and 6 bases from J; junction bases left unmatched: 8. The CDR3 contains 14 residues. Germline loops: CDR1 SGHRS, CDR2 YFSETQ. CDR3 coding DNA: TGCGCCAGCAGCCCTCCTACTAGCGGACAGACCCAGTACTTC. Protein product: CASSPPTSGQTQYF. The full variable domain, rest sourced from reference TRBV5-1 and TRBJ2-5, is KAGVTQTPRYLIKTRGQQVTLSCSPISGHRSVSWYQQTPGQGLQFLFEYFSETQRNKGNFPGRFSGRQFSNSRSEMNVSTLELGDSALYLCASSPPTSGQTQYFGPGTRLLVL.

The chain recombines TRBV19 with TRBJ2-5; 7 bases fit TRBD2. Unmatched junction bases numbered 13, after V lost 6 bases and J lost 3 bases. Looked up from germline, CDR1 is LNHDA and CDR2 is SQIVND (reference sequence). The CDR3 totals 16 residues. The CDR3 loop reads CASSILRASGEETQYF. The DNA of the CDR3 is TGTGCCAGTAGCATCCTTAGGGCTAGCGGTGAAGAGACCCAGTACTTC.

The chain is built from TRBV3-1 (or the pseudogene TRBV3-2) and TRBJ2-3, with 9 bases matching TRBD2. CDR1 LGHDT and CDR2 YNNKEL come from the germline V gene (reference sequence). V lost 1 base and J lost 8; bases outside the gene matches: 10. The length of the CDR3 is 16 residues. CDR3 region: CASSQAAVAGVGTQYF. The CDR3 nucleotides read TGTGCCAGCAGCCAAGCGGCGGTAGCGGGGGTGGGTACGCAGTATTTT.

CDR3 loop: CASSHGDRGYGYTF. The CDR3 DNA follows: TGTGCCAGCAGCCATGGGGACAGGGGCTATGGCTACACCTTC. The V gene is TRBV4-2, the J gene TRBJ1-2; TRBD1 agrees at 10 bases. From germline, CDR1 is LGHNA and CDR2 YNFKEQ. The CDR3 is 14 amino acids. V lost 3 bases and J lost 4; bases outside the gene matches: 2.

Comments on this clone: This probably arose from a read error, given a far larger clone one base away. The DNA of the CDR3 is TGTGCCAGCAGCTCTGACACCGGGGAGCTGTTTTTT. Protein product: CASSSDTGELFF. The chain carries TRBV7-3 and TRBJ2-2; unclear D gene. Trimming pared 4 bases from V and 3 bases from J, leaving 3 bases between. The CDR3 is 12 amino acids. The germline CDR1 and CDR2 sequences are SGHTA and FQGTGA.

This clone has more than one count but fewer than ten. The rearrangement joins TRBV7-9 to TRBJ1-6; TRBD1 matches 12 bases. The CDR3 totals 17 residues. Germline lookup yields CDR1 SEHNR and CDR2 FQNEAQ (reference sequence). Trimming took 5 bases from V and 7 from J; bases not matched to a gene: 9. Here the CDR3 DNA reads TGTGCCAGCAGCACTTCCGGGACAGGGGGCTGGAATTCACCCCTCCACTTT. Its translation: CASSTSGTGGWNSPLHF.

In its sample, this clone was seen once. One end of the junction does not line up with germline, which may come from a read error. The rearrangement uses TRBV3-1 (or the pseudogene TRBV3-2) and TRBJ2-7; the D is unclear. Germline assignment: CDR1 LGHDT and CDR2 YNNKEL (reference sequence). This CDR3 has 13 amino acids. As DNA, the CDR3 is TGTGCCAGCAGCCAAGATTACGTGGCCGCCCCAGAATTC. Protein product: CASSQDYVAAPEF.

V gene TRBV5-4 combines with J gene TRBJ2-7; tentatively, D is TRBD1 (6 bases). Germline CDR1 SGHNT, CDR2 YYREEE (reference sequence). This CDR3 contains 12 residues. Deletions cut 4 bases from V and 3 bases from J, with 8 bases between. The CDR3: CASSVDSYEQYF. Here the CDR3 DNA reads TGTGCCAGCAGCGTGGACAGCTACGAGCAGTACTTC.

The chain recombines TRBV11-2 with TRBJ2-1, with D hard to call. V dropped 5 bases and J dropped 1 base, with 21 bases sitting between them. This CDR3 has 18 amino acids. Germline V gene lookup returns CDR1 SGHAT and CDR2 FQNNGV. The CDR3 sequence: CASSPGGPGPESYNEQFF. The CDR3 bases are TGTGCCAGCAGCCCCGGCGGCCCCGGGCCGGAGTCCTACAATGAGCAGTTCTTC.

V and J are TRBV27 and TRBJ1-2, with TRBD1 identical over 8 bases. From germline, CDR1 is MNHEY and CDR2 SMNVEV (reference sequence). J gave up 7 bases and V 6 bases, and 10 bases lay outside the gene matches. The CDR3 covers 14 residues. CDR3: CASRLQGGLIGYTF. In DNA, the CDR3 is TGTGCCAGCAGACTACAGGGGGGACTTATTGGCTACACCTTC.

CDR3 nucleotides: TGTGCCAGCAGCCAAGAATTAGTCAGGGATAGCTATGGCTACACCTTC. Translating gives CASSQELVRDSYGYTF. The V gene is TRBV3-1 (or the pseudogene TRBV3-2), the J gene TRBJ1-2; perhaps TRBD1 as D (5 bases). CDR3 size: 16 residues. Trimming left V 0 bases short and J 4 bases short, with 15 bases between. Per germline, CDR1 LGHDT and CDR2 YNNKEL (reference sequence).

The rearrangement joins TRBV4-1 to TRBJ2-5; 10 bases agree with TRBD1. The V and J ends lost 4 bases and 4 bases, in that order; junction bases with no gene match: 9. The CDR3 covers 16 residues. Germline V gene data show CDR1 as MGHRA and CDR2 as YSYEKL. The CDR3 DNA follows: TGCGCCAGCAGCCGACAAGGACAGGGGGGTGGAGAGACCCAGTACTTC. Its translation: CASSRQGQGGGETQYF.

CDR3: CASSQDLGDPGTGANVLTF. The DNA for the CDR3 is TGCGCCAGCAGCCAAGATTTGGGGGACCCTGGGACTGGGGCCAACGTCCTGACTTTC. The chain uses TRBV4-3 and TRBJ2-6; tentatively, D is TRBD1 or TRBD2 (5 bases each). The germline V gene encodes CDR1 LGHNA and CDR2 YSLEER. Trimming removed 0 bases at V and 2 bases at J, with 17 bases between. The CDR3 spans 19 residues.